The TCR beta chain described here comes from a study of low-dose radiotherapy and immunotherapy resistance in tumors. This CDR3 is 15 amino acids long. Deletions cut 4 bases from V and 0 bases from J, with 10 bases between. Looked up from germline, CDR1 is LNHDA and CDR2 is SQIVND (reference sequence). Covering alpha and beta chains, TRAV- and TRBV-specific primers were used for the first-strand cDNA. TCRs underwent 20 PCR cycles of amplification with a constant-region primer and V-primer adapter. From the reads, TCRdb called clonotypes with MiXCR, one entry per CDR3 protein. The sample carries 10,000 to 15,000 distinct CDR3 sequences, 60% recorded once.

This TCR came from a human donor with advanced metastatic prostate, ovarian, gallbladder or colorectal cancer (not recorded which). This table probably holds off-target reads from a library built for another chain. This sequence joins TRBV19 and TRBJ2-4; D gene uncertain. CDR3 region: CASSTQLVAKNIQYF. CDR3 bases: TGTGCCAGTAGTACCCAACTTGTAGCCAAAAACATTCAGTACTTC.